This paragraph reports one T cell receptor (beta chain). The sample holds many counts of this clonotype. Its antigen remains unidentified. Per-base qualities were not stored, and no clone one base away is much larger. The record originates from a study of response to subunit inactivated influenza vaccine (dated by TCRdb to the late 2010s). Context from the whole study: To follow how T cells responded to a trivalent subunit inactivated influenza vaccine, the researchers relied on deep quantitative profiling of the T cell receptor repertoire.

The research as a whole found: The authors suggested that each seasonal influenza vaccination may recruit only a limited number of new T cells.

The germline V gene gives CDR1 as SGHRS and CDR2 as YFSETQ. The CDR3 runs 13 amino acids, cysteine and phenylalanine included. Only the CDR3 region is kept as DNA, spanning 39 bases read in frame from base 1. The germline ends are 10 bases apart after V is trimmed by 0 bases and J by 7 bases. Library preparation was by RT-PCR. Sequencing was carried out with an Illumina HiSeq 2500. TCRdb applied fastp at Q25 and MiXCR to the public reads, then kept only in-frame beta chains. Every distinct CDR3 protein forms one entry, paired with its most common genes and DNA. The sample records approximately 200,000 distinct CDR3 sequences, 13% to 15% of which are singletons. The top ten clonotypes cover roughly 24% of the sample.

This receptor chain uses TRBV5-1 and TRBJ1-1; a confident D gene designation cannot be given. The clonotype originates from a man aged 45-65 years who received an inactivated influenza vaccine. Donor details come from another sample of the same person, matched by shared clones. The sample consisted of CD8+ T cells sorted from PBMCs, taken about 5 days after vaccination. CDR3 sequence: CASSLEPGDEAFF. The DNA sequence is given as TGCGCCAGCAGCTTGGAACCAGGTGATGAAGCTTTCTTT.